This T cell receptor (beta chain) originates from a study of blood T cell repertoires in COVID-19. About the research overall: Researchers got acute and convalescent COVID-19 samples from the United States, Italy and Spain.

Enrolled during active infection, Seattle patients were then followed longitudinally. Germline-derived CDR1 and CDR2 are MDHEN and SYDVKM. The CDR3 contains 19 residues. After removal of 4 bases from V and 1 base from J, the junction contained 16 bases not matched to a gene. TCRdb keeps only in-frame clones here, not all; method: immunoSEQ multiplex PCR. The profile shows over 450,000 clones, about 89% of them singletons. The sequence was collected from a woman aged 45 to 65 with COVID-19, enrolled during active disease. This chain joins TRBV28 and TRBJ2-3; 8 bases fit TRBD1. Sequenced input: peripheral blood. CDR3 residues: CASSSLYSRQGRRTDTQYF. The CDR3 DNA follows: TGTGCCAGCAGTTCCTTATACAGTAGACAGGGGCGACGCACAGATACGCAGTATTTT.